The 11 T cell receptor beta chains below come from one sample, sequenced in a study of PD-1 blockade in mismatch repair-deficient tumors. Time point denoted: roughly 9-day in vitro stimulation with candidate neoantigen peptide 3. Only in-frame clones appear in the TCRdb table, and some are missing; sequencing was by immunoSEQ multiplex PCR. The profile shows approximately 9,000 clones, around nine tenths of them singletons. These receptors lack a known antigen. The material was cells cultured in vitro, obtained from a patient treated with pembrolizumab. The receptors shown here come from an adult with mismatch repair-deficient cancer.

The chain has TRBV28 and TRBJ1-3; D unresolved. Trimming cost V 5 bases and J 1 base, with 12 bases left between them. Germline V lookup: CDR1 MDHEN, CDR2 SYDVKM. This CDR3 contains 15 residues. This CDR3 reads CASSRGRKSGNTIYF. CDR3 nucleotides: TGTGCCAGCAGTCGAGGACGGAAATCTGGAAACACCATATATTTT.

CDR3 coding DNA: TGCGCCAGCAGCCAAGTGGGGACAGGGTCTGGAAACACCATATATTTT. It encodes CASSQVGTGSGNTIYF. This chain uses TRBV4-1 with TRBJ1-3; 9 nucleotides align to TRBD1. This CDR3 comprises 16 residues. Germline CDR1 reads MGHRA; CDR2 reads YSYEKL. V was clipped by 1 base and J by 1 base; unmatched bases: 2.

The chain carries TRBV4-1 and TRBJ2-7, with 7 positions matching TRBD1. The CDR3 consists of 15 residues. CDR1 is MGHRA, CDR2 YSYEKL, per germline. Losses at the gene ends were 6 bases for V and 2 bases for J; bases not matched to a gene: 10. In DNA form, the CDR3 reads TGCGCCAGCAGAAATAAACAGGGGCCCACCTACGAGCAGTACTTC. Encoded protein: CASRNKQGPTYEQYF.

V is TRBV7-3 and J is TRBJ2-7; the match to TRBD1 covers 8 bases. Germline CDR1 SGHTA, CDR2 FQGTGA. The V segment lost 6 bases and the J segment 1 base; nucleotides outside the gene matches: 8. The CDR3 length is 15 residues. As DNA, the CDR3 is TGTGCCAGCAGGGACGACAGGGGTACATCCTACGAGCAGTACTTC. Translation gives CASRDDRGTSYEQYF.

The chain couples TRBV30 to TRBJ2-3, with D unclear. Germline V gene sequence: CDR1 GTSNPN, CDR2 SVGIG (reference sequence). The CDR3 runs 12 residues. V was shortened by 3 bases and J by 0 bases, with 4 bases between the two germline ends. The CDR3 protein is CAWRGSTDTQYF. As DNA, the CDR3 is TGTGCCTGGAGGGGGAGCACAGATACGCAGTATTTT. The full variable domain, with the rest looked up from reference TRBV30 and TRBJ2-3, is SQTIHQWPATLVQPVGSPLSLECTVEGTSNPNLYWYRQAAGRGLQLLFYSVGIGQISSEVPQNLSASRPQDRQFILSSKKLLLSDSGFYLCAWRGSTDTQYFGPGTRLTVL.

The chain carries TRBV7-2 and TRBJ2-1; 12 nucleotides align to TRBD2. V dropped 2 bases and J dropped 9; count of bases not matched to a gene: 11. Germline loops: CDR1 SGHTA, CDR2 FQGNSA. This CDR3 comprises 17 residues. CDR3 in amino acids: CASSLRFWTSGMGEQFF. The CDR3 coding sequence is TGTGCCAGCAGCTTACGGTTCTGGACTAGCGGGATGGGTGAGCAGTTCTTC.

This clone was detected only once. The chain carries TRBV9 and TRBJ2-1; 14 bases line up with TRBD2. The CDR3 has 16 residues. Germline CDR1 SGDLS, CDR2 YYNGEE. V lost 3 bases to trimming and J lost 7 bases; unmatched junction nucleotides: 6. This CDR3 reads CASSGPTSGRGNEQFF. Written as DNA, the CDR3 is TGTGCCAGCAGCGGACCGACTAGCGGGAGGGGGAATGAGCAGTTCTTC.

The chain couples TRBV9 to TRBJ2-7, with no clear D. Germline V gene data show CDR1 as SGDLS and CDR2 as YYNGEE. The V end was cut by 0 bases, the J end by 3 bases, with 10 bases between. This CDR3 region has 14 residues. CDR3 sequence: CASSVGAEDYEQYF. The CDR3 region has the DNA TGTGCCAGCAGCGTAGGGGCAGAGGACTACGAGCAGTACTTC.

The rearrangement joins TRBV7-2 to TRBJ2-2, with D unclear. The V gene lost 2 bases and the J gene lost 1 base, with 5 bases spanning the gap. This CDR3 comprises 14 residues. Germline V gene data show CDR1 as SGHTA and CDR2 as FQGNSA. CDR3 nucleotides: TGTGCCAGCAGCTTACGTAGGAACACCGGGGAGCTGTTTTTT. Its protein product is CASSLRRNTGELFF.

This clone was seen a single time. The chain recombines TRBV10-3 with TRBJ2-7; perhaps TRBD2 as D (6 bases). Trimming cost V 2 bases and J 5 bases, with 13 bases left between them. Germline-derived CDR1 and CDR2 are ENHRY and SYGVKD. The CDR3 has 14 amino acids. The CDR3 here is CAISEEASVDEQYF. The DNA for the CDR3 is TGTGCCATCAGTGAGGAAGCTAGCGTCGACGAGCAGTACTTC.

The chain links TRBV25-1 to TRBJ2-1; D unclear. In germline, CDR1 is MGHDK, CDR2 SYGVNS. With 7 bases removed from V and 4 bases from J, the gap between germline ends came to 17 bases. CDR3 length equals 15 residues. CDR3 in DNA: TGTGCCAGCATGAGTACTTCGAGGTATTACAATGAGCAGTTCTTC. Amino acid sequence: CASMSTSRYYNEQFF. The full variable domain, its missing parts supplied by reference TRBV25-1 and TRBJ2-1, is EADIYQTPRYLVIGTGKKITLECSQTMGHDKMYWYQQDPGMELHLIHYSYGVNSTEKGDLSSESTVSRIRTEHFPLTLESARPSHTSQYLCASMSTSRYYNEQFFGPGTRLTVL.